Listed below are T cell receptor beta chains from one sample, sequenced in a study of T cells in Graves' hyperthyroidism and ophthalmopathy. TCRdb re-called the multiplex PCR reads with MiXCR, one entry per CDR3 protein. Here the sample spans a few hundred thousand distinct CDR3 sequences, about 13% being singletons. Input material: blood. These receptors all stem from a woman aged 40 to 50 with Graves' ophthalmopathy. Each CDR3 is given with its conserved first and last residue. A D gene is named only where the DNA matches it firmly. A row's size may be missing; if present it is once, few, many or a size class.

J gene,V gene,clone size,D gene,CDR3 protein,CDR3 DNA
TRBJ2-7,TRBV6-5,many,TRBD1,CASSYSTGTGVQYF,TGTGCCAGCAGTTACTCGACCGGGACAGGGGTACAGTACTTC
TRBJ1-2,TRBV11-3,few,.,CASSLDAITRSRMGYTF,TGTGCCAGCAGCTTAGATGCTATCACGAGATCCCGGATGGGCTACACCTTC
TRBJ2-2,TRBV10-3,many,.,CAISSLTQTGELFF,TGTGCCATCAGTTCTCTGACGCAGACCGGGGAGCTGTTTTTT
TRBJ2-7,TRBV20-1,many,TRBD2,CSAANGLAGDEQYF,TGCAGTGCCGCGAATGGACTAGCGGGAGACGAGCAGTACTTC
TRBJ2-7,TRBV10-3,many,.,CAVIGQDSYEQYF,TGTGCCGTTATAGGCCAGGACTCCTACGAGCAGTACTTC
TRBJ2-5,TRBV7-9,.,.,CAGSLQGPETQYF,TGTGCCGGCAGCTTACAGGGTCCCGAGACCCAGTACTTC
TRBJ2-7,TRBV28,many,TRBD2,CASTQGGSGRAYEQYF,TGTGCCAGCACCCAAGGGGGGAGCGGGAGGGCCTACGAGCAGTACTTC
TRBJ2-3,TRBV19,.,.,CASSTWSNTDTQYF,TGTGCCAGTAGTACCTGGAGCAACACAGATACGCAGTATTTT
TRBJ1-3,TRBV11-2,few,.,CASSLDRVGSGNTIYF,TGTGCCAGCAGCTTAGACAGGGTTGGATCCGGAAACACCATATATTTT
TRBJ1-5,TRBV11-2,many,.,CASSLLAGSNQPQHF,TGTGCCAGCAGCTTATTGGCAGGGAGCAATCAGCCCCAGCATTTT
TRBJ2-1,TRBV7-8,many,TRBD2,CASSFAGGPLNEQFF,TGTGCCAGCAGCTTTGCGGGAGGGCCTTTGAATGAGCAGTTCTTC
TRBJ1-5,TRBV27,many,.,CASSSLNKNQPQHF,TGTGCCAGCAGTTCTCTGAACAAGAATCAGCCCCAGCATTTT
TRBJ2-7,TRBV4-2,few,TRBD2,CASSQVIETAGGGHEQYF,TGTGCCAGCAGCCAAGTAATTGAGACGGCGGGAGGGGGCCACGAGCAGTACTTC
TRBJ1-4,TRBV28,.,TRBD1,CASSSTGGYNEKLFF,TGTGCCAGCAGTTCGACAGGGGGCTATAATGAAAAACTGTTTTTT
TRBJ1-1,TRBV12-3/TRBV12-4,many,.,CASRRGLTEAFF,TGTGCCAGCAGGAGGGGCCTCACTGAAGCTTTCTTT
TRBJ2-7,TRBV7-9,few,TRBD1,CASSTDRDSVQYF,TGTGCCAGTAGTACGGACAGGGATAGTGTGCAGTACTTC
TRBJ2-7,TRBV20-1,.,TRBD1,CSATPRGQGYEQYF,TGCAGTGCCACCCCCCGGGGACAGGGCTACGAGCAGTACTTC
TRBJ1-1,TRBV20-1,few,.,CSAPSQVGTEAFF,TGCAGTGCCCCGAGCCAGGTTGGTACTGAAGCTTTCTTT
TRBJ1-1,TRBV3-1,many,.,CASSTSLRGTEAFF,TGTGCCAGCAGTACCAGTTTGCGCGGGACTGAAGCTTTCTTT
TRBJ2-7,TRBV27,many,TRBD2,CASNYGGGSYEQYF,TGTGCCAGCAATTACGGCGGGGGCTCCTACGAGCAGTACTTC